These 8 T cell receptor beta chains were all obtained from the same sample, sequenced in a study of shared T cell receptors in the human thymus. This table comes from immunoSEQ multiplex PCR, and its TCRdb copy is limited to in-frame clones, with some not included. Of approximately 760,000 clones in the sample, over 75% are singletons; the top ten hold approximately 0.01%. This same sample was also taken into another study, of human thymus T cells.

Sample: thymocytes. The receptor set was obtained from a girl under two years old with a congenital heart defect.

Notes on this clone: This CDR3 fails to terminate in the conserved phenylalanine or tryptophan, so it likely reflects a read error. The DNA is left out, because the CDR3 cannot be placed on it with certainty; the CDR3 is given as TCRdb lists it. The chain uses TRBV6-6 and TRBJ2-7; the tabulated D call, TRBD1, remains unverified against the DNA. The germline CDR1 and CDR2 sequences are MNHNY and SVGAGI (reference sequence). The CDR3 sequence runs 12 residues, both termini included. The CDR3 loop reads CASSLSGTPTLN.

The chain employs TRBV5-4 and TRBJ2-3, with no clear D. CDR3 length equals 15 residues. V gave up 6 bases and J gave up 2 bases, with 16 bases separating them. From germline, CDR1 is SGHNT and CDR2 YYREEE (reference sequence). Written as DNA, the CDR3 is TGTGCCAGCATTAATCCCCTCACAGACACAGATACGCAGTATTTT. Amino acid sequence: CASINPLTDTDTQYF. Drawing the rest from reference TRBV5-4 and TRBJ2-3, the complete variable domain is ETGVTQSPTHLIKTRGQQVTLRCSSQSGHNTVSWYQQALGQGPQFIFQYYREEENGRGNFPPRFSGLQFPNYSSELNVNALELDDSALYLCASINPLTDTDTQYFGPGTRLTVL.

V and J are TRBV6-6 and TRBJ2-7, with 8 bases matching TRBD1. Trimming took 0 bases from V and 6 from J; bases not matched to a gene: 10. From germline, CDR1 is MNHNY and CDR2 SVGAGI (reference sequence). The CDR3 is 16 amino acids. CDR3 DNA sequence: TGTGCCAGCAGTTACTCGATTAGGACAGGGCCGACCGAGCAGTACTTC. Protein: CASSYSIRTGPTEQYF.

The V call is TRBV28, the J call TRBJ2-1; 15 bases are shared with TRBD2. The CDR3 extends over 19 amino acids. Per germline, CDR1 MDHEN and CDR2 SYDVKM. V shed 6 bases, J shed 0 bases, and the junction held 9 bases outside the gene matches. For the CDR3, the DNA is TGTGCCAGCAGACCCGGGACTAGCGGGGGGCCTAGCTCCTACAATGAGCAGTTCTTC. Its protein is CASRPGTSGGPSSYNEQFF.

The J gene is TRBJ1-2, the V gene TRBV5-6; possibly TRBD1 for D (6 bases). Trimming removed 0 bases at V and 1 base at J, with 10 bases between. The CDR3 length is 15 residues. Germline V lookup: CDR1 SGHDT, CDR2 YYEEEE. CDR3 amino acids: CASSLGTEDNYGYTF. CDR3 bases: TGTGCCAGCAGCTTGGGGACAGAGGATAACTATGGCTACACCTTC.

This clone has only one observation. This rearrangement joins TRBV5-6 to TRBJ2-7; TRBD2 aligns across 7 bases. The CDR3 consists of 15 residues. Trimming cost V 5 bases and J 0 bases; bases outside gene matches: 8. From germline, CDR1 is SGHDT and CDR2 YYEEEE. This chain's CDR3 is CASRGGGSNSYEQYF. Written as DNA, the CDR3 is TGTGCCAGCAGGGGCGGGGGTAGTAACTCCTACGAGCAGTACTTC.

The chain links TRBV28 to TRBJ1-2, with TRBD1 matching 9 bases. V gave up 10 bases and J gave up 5 bases; unmatched junction bases: 11. The CDR3 totals 14 residues. Germline V gene lookup returns CDR1 MDHEN and CDR2 SYDVKM. DNA of the CDR3: TGTGCCACCGGGGGGACAGGGACGAGTTATGGCTACACCTTC. This gives the protein CATGGTGTSYGYTF.

This clone turned up a few times. The rearrangement uses TRBV30 and TRBJ2-1, with D uncertain. This CDR3 is 17 amino acids long. Trimming left V 0 bases short and J 0 bases short, with 15 bases between. Germline V gene lookup returns CDR1 GTSNPN and CDR2 SVGIG (reference sequence). CDR3 sequence: CAWSVPTTPSSYNEQFF. DNA of the CDR3: TGTGCCTGGAGTGTACCGACGACTCCGAGCTCCTACAATGAGCAGTTCTTC.